The sequence of this TCR beta chain was determined in a study of blood T cell repertoires in COVID-19. On the study more broadly: T cells, B-cell-depleted T cells, or PBMCs provided the cDNA or gDNA that served as material.

Source study methods: Reference gene primer amplification in the assay estimated nucleated cell counts. Measured with immunoSEQ multiplex PCR; TCRdb has only the in-frame clones, and not every one. That table furnishes V, J and clone size, whereas the DNA furnished D and trimming. The sample shows about 200,000 clones, approximately 89% of them seen only once. Germline lookup yields CDR1 KGHDR and CDR2 SFDVKD. The V and J ends lost 1 base and 4 bases, in that order; junction bases with no gene match: 2. This CDR3 has 14 residues. The sequencing input was peripheral blood. The chain uses TRBV24-1 and TRBJ1-2, with TRBD1 matching over 7 bases. This receptor was taken from a woman aged 40 to 55 with acute or convalescent COVID-19. In DNA, the CDR3 is TGTGCCACCAGTGATTTTGACAGGGCCTATGGCTACACCTTC. Translation: CATSDFDRAYGYTF.